The 27 T cell receptor beta chains given below trace back to one sample, sequenced in a study of T cell repertoires in cytomegalovirus infection. From the reads, TCRdb called clonotypes with MiXCR, one entry per CDR3 protein. The table records 150,000 or so distinct CDR3 sequences, 15% to 20% of them present only once. Sequenced input: CD8+ T cells from PBMCs. The receptors shown here come from a human donor in good health (CMV status not recorded). Some clones in this sample may be carry-over from other donors' samples.

This clonotype occurred many times. The chain uses TRBV6-2 or TRBV6-3 and TRBJ2-1, with unresolved D. The CDR3 has 13 residues. V was cut by 2 bases and J by 5 bases, with 7 bases left in between. Looked up from germline, CDR1 is MNHEY and CDR2 is SVGEGT. The CDR3, as DNA: TGTGCCAGCAGTTACCTCGAGAACAATGAGCAGTTCTTC. It encodes CASSYLENNEQFF.

V is TRBV7-9 and J is TRBJ2-1; unclear D gene. CDR1 SEHNR and CDR2 FQNEAQ come from the germline V gene (reference sequence). This CDR3 has 14 amino acids. Between the trimmed V and J ends, which lost 5 bases and 2 bases, there was a span of 10 bases. The CDR3 DNA sequence: TGTGCCAGCAGCCTAGGAGCCGCCTACAATGAGCAGTTCTTC. As protein: CASSLGAAYNEQFF.

This clonotype appeared a few times. This chain uses TRBV7-9 with TRBJ2-7; no reliable D call. CDR3 length equals 11 residues. V lost 5 bases, J lost 5 bases, and 7 bases lay in between. Germline loops: CDR1 SEHNR, CDR2 FQNEAQ (reference sequence). CDR3 loop: CASSALDEQYV. CDR3 DNA sequence: TGTGCCAGCAGCGCACTGGACGAGCAGTACGTC.

This clonotype occurred a few times. The V call is TRBV7-8, the J call TRBJ2-2; TRBD1 matches 10 bases. Per germline, CDR1 SGHVS and CDR2 FQNEAQ. The CDR3 totals 17 residues. Trimming at V came to 2 bases and at J to 5 bases, leaving 8 bases not matched to a gene. The chain's CDR3 is CASSLNPTGGGTGELFF. CDR3 DNA: TGTGCCAGCAGCTTAAACCCGACAGGGGGCGGAACCGGGGAGCTGTTTTTT.

In its sample, this clonotype was seen a few times. This rearrangement joins TRBV7-2 to TRBJ2-7; D gene uncertain. CDR3 length: 16 residues. V dropped 4 bases and J dropped 0 bases, with 16 bases sitting between them. Germline V gene lookup returns CDR1 SGHTA and CDR2 FQGNSA. The CDR3, as DNA: TGTGCCAGCAGCTCCTTAACAGCCCGATCCTCCTACGAGCAGTACTTC. Amino acid sequence: CASSSLTARSSYEQYF.

A few counts support this clonotype. This chain links TRBV6-1 with TRBJ2-1; 9 nucleotides agree with TRBD2. CDR3 size: 15 residues. V shed 5 bases, J shed 3 bases, and the junction held 5 bases outside the gene matches. Germline lookup yields CDR1 MNHNS and CDR2 SASEGT. DNA for the CDR3: TGTGCCAGCAGTACCGGGACTAGCTACTACAATGAGCAGTTCTTC. Protein product: CASSTGTSYYNEQFF.

Only a few counts were recorded for this clonotype. The chain links TRBV7-2 to TRBJ2-7; D tentatively fits TRBD1 or TRBD2 (6 bases each). The CDR3 loop spans 15 amino acids. The V gene lost 6 bases and the J gene lost 5 bases, with 20 bases spanning the gap. Per the germline V gene, CDR1 is SGHTA and CDR2 is FQGNSA. CDR3 loop: CASSPWWGAIDEQYF. The CDR3 region has the DNA TGTGCCAGCAGTCCCTGGTGGGGGGCGATCGACGAGCAGTACTTC.

This clonotype was seen a few times. The chain links TRBV28 to TRBJ2-1; 7 bases agree with TRBD2. From germline, CDR1 is MDHEN and CDR2 SYDVKM. CDR3 length equals 13 residues. V gave up 7 bases and J gave up 6 bases; unmatched junction bases: 6. This chain's CDR3 is CASTLGLPNEQFF. The CDR3 DNA reads TGTGCCAGCACCCTGGGACTACCCAATGAGCAGTTCTTC.

This clonotype has just a few counts. The chain combines TRBV5-4 with TRBJ2-7, with a tentative D call TRBD1 (6 bases). The CDR3 is made up of 14 amino acids. Germline V CDR1 and CDR2: SGHNT, YYREEE (reference sequence). V dropped 2 bases and J dropped 5 bases, with 14 bases sitting between them. The CDR3 sequence: CASSFGTGSDEQYF. The CDR3, as DNA: TGTGCCAGCAGCTTCGGTACAGGGAGCGACGAGCAGTACTTC.

The chain couples TRBV28 to TRBJ2-7, with 8 bases aligning to TRBD2. This CDR3 contains 14 residues. CDR1 is MDHEN, CDR2 SYDVKM, per germline. V lost 6 bases and J lost 3; bases outside the gene matches: 7. This chain's CDR3 is CASSERGNNYEQYF. The CDR3 DNA is TGTGCCAGCAGCGAGCGGGGGAACAACTACGAGCAGTACTTC.

This clonotype has only a few counts. The rearrangement links TRBV7-9 to TRBJ2-4; D gene uncertain. Germline V gene lookup returns CDR1 SEHNR and CDR2 FQNEAQ (reference sequence). V dropped 4 bases and J dropped 0 bases, with 10 bases sitting between them. There are 15 residues in the CDR3. The CDR3 sequence: CASSSSQRAKNIQYF. Written as DNA, the CDR3 is TGTGCCAGCAGCTCTTCCCAGAGAGCCAAAAACATTCAGTACTTC.

This clonotype was counted a few times. The chain joins TRBV11-1 to TRBJ1-1; no firm D call. Per the germline V gene, CDR1 is SGHAT and CDR2 is FQDESV (reference sequence). V dropped 6 bases and J dropped 1 base, with 9 bases sitting between them. The CDR3 totals 13 residues. Here the CDR3 reads CASRRVGNTEAFF. The CDR3, as DNA: TGTGCCAGCAGAAGGGTAGGGAACACTGAAGCTTTCTTT.

The chain combines TRBV10-3 with TRBJ1-5, with D hard to call. Trimming stripped 4 bases from V and 4 bases from J, with 5 bases between. This CDR3 comprises 12 residues. Germline V CDR1 and CDR2: ENHRY, SYGVKD. The CDR3 DNA reads as TGTGCCATCAGTGCAGCAAATCAGCCCCAGCATTTT. This codes for CAISAANQPQHF.

The genes are TRBV11-2 and TRBJ1-2, with TRBD1 matching 7 bases. The V gene end was trimmed by 5 bases and the J gene end by 0 bases; junction bases not matched to a gene: 3. Germline V gene sequence: CDR1 SGHAT, CDR2 FQNNGV. This CDR3 has 14 amino acids. The CDR3 nucleotides read TGTGCCAGCAGCCTCGGGACAGCTAACTATGGCTACACCTTC. Translated, it gives CASSLGTANYGYTF.

This clonotype was found a few times. V is TRBV13 and J is TRBJ2-3, with D perhaps assigned TRBD1 or TRBD2 (7 bases each). The germline gives CDR1 PRHDT, CDR2 FYEKMQ (reference sequence). Trimming took 5 bases from V and 2 from J, leaving 14 bases between them. The CDR3 is made up of 15 amino acids. The CDR3 DNA follows: TGTGCCAGCAGCCCGGGGGGACAGAACACAGATACGCAGTATTTT. Its translation is CASSPGGQNTDTQYF.

The chain is built from TRBV7-3 and TRBJ2-7; no definite D call. In germline, CDR1 is SGHTA, CDR2 FQGTGA. The germline V and J ends were trimmed by 3 bases and 4 bases, with 10 bases remaining between them. This CDR3 is 13 amino acids long. The CDR3 bases are TGTGCCAGCAGCTTCGCCCCATATTACGAGCAGTACTTC. It is translated as CASSFAPYYEQYF.

This chain links TRBV6-6 with TRBJ1-3; a weak D match, TRBD1 (5 bases). The CDR3 loop spans 14 amino acids. The germline gives CDR1 MNHNY, CDR2 SVGAGI (reference sequence). Trimming stripped 6 bases from V and 7 bases from J, with 16 bases between. The CDR3 DNA sequence: TGTGCCAGCAGCGGCCAAATTGGGGGTAACACCATATATTTT. Translating it yields CASSGQIGGNTIYF.

This clonotype was seen at least ten times. The chain is built from TRBV29-1 and TRBJ2-7; weak D call: TRBD1 (6 bases). V gave up 6 bases and J gave up 3 bases, with 9 bases separating them. Germline assignment: CDR1 SQVTM and CDR2 ANQGSEA. This CDR3 is 11 amino acids long. CDR3 residues: CSVYRDYEQYF. In DNA, the CDR3 is TGCAGCGTGTACAGGGACTACGAGCAGTACTTC.

This clonotype was seen a single time. V is TRBV7-6 and J is TRBJ2-7; a possible D gene is TRBD2 (5 bases). This CDR3 contains 15 residues. Trimming removed 1 base at V and 5 bases at J, with 15 bases between. Germline V lookup: CDR1 SGHVS, CDR2 FNYEAQ. CDR3 DNA sequence: TGTGCCAGCAGCTTAGAATCGTGGAGGTACCACGAGCAGTACTTC. Its protein product is CASSLESWRYHEQYF.

This sequence joins TRBV20-1 and TRBJ2-5; weak D call: TRBD1 (6 bases). V was shortened by 3 bases and J by 5 bases, with 16 bases between the two germline ends. The V gene's germline CDR1 is DFQATT and CDR2 SNEGSKA (reference sequence). The CDR3 runs to 14 residues. The CDR3: CSASPRGKGETQYF. The CDR3 DNA sequence: TGCAGTGCTAGCCCGAGGGGGAAGGGGGAGACCCAGTACTTC.

Only a few counts were recorded for this clonotype. V and J are TRBV6-6 and TRBJ1-6, with D tentatively TRBD1 (6 bases). Per germline, CDR1 MNHNY and CDR2 SVGAGI (reference sequence). This CDR3 has 16 residues. Between the trimmed V and J ends, which lost 6 bases and 11 bases, there was a span of 23 bases. In DNA, the CDR3 is TGTGCCAGCAGATTCTCCCTACAGGGATTGGAGGCACCCCTCCACTTT. Protein product: CASRFSLQGLEAPLHF.

This clonotype showed up just a few times. This chain links TRBV6-5 with TRBJ2-3, with 9 bases matching TRBD1. Germline values: CDR1 MNHEY, CDR2 SVGAGI. V dropped 5 bases and J dropped 4; count of bases not matched to a gene: 10. The CDR3 is 16 residues long. Here the CDR3 reads CASSRNRGQDSDTQYF. CDR3 coding DNA: TGTGCCAGCAGTCGGAACAGGGGGCAAGACTCAGATACGCAGTATTTT.

This chain links TRBV29-1 with TRBJ2-7, with D possibly being TRBD1 (6 bases). Trimming left V 1 base short and J 4 bases short, with 14 bases between. This CDR3 region has 14 residues. CDR1 is SQVTM and CDR2 is ANQGSEA in the germline V gene. The CDR3 here is CSVEGPKGGYEQYF. In DNA, the CDR3 is TGCAGCGTTGAAGGTCCCAAAGGGGGTTACGAGCAGTACTTC.

This clonotype came up many times. The chain uses TRBV7-9 and TRBJ2-3, with D maybe TRBD2 (7 bases). V was clipped by 5 bases and J by 5 bases, with 20 bases between them. The CDR3 spans 16 residues. The germline V gene has CDR1 SEHNR and CDR2 FQNEAQ (reference sequence). CDR3 in amino acids: CASSPSRGASEDTQYF. CDR3 sequence (DNA): TGTGCCAGCAGCCCCAGTCGGGGGGCGTCAGAAGATACGCAGTATTTT.

The chain has TRBV20-1 and TRBJ1-5, with unresolved D. Germline loops: CDR1 DFQATT, CDR2 SNEGSKA (reference sequence). Between the trimmed V and J ends, which lost 0 bases and 7 bases, there was a span of 7 bases. The CDR3 loop spans 12 amino acids. Written as DNA, the CDR3 is TGCAGTGCTAGAGAAGCTGGACAGCCCCAGCATTTT. Amino acids: CSAREAGQPQHF.

Only a few counts were recorded for this clonotype. The V gene is TRBV10-3, the J gene TRBJ2-7, with D hard to call. V lost 2 bases and J lost 4, with 12 bases in between. Germline CDR1 and CDR2: ENHRY and SYGVKD. The CDR3 has 14 residues. For the CDR3, the DNA is TGTGCCATCAGTGAGGGTCAGGACCCATACGAGCAGTACTTC. This codes for CAISEGQDPYEQYF.

This chain links TRBV12-3 or TRBV12-4 with TRBJ1-2; 7 nucleotides match TRBD1. V shed 6 bases and J 8 bases; nucleotides not matched to a gene: 3. This CDR3 comprises 11 residues. CDR3: CASRTGNGYTF. The CDR3 bases are TGTGCCAGCAGGACAGGGAACGGCTACACCTTC.